The T cell receptor beta chain described here comes from a study of PD-L1 blockade in urothelial cancer. Added to each PCR by spiking were synthetic TCR analog templates. TCRdb keeps only in-frame clones here, not all; method: immunoSEQ multiplex PCR. The sample yields about 87,000 clones, 84% seen once. V lost 2 bases to trimming and J lost 0 bases, with 7 bases between them. Germline CDR1 and CDR2: KGHSH and LQKENI. The CDR3 spans 14 residues. Time point: pretreatment peripheral blood. Individual patients had between 1 and 8 samples, taken pretreatment and on-treatment. This receptor was obtained from a man aged 55 to 70 with urothelial cancer. Sample: PBMCs, taken around atezolizumab (anti-PD-L1) treatment. This chain connects TRBV18 to TRBJ1-1, with D possibly being TRBD1 (6 bases). The chain's CDR3 is CASSPTGLNTEAFF. In nucleotides, the CDR3 is TGTGCCAGCTCACCAACAGGGCTGAACACTGAAGCTTTCTTT.